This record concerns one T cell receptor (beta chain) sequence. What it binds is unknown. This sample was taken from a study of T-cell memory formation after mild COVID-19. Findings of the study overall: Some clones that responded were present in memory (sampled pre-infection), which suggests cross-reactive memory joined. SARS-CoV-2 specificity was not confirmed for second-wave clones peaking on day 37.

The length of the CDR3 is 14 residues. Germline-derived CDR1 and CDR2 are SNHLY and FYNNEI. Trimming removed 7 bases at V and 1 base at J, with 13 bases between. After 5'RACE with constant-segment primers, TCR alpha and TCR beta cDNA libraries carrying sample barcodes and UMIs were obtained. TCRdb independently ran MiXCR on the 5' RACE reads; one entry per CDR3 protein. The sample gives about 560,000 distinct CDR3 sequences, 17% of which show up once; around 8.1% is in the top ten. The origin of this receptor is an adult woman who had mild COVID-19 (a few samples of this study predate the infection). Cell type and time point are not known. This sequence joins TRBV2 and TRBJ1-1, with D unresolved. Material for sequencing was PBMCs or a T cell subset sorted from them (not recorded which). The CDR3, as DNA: TGTGCCAGCACCCCAGGAGCAGCGAACACTGAAGCTTTCTTT. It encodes CASTPGAANTEAFF.